This is a list of T cell receptor beta chains from one sample in a study of PD-1 blockade in classical Hodgkin lymphoma. Sequencing used immunoSEQ multiplex PCR; TCRdb keeps in-frame clones, though not all of them. The data hold roughly 150,000 clones, with 78% observed a single time. Source: peripheral blood mononuclear cells (PBMCs), taken before the second cycle of nivolumab. Every receptor here comes from a human donor with classical Hodgkin lymphoma. CDR3s include the opening cysteine and the closing phenylalanine or tryptophan. The D gene is left open where the match is weak. Size is omitted from some rows. Given values are once, few, many or a class for expanded clones.

v_call	clone_size	cdr3_length	d_call	j_call	cdr3_nt	cdr3_aa
TRBV6-5	.	16	.	TRBJ1-6	TGTGCCAGCAGTTCCTCTCCGGGACACTATAATTCACCCCTCCACTTT	CASSSSPGHYNSPLHF
TRBV11-2	.	14	.	TRBJ2-7	TGTGCCAGCAGCCCCGATCCCTTTAGCTACGAGCAGTACTTC	CASSPDPFSYEQYF
TRBV14	.	11	.	TRBJ2-5	TGTGCCAGCAGCCAAAGGGAGACCCAGTACTTC	CASSQRETQYF
TRBV11-2	.	13	.	TRBJ2-7	TGTGCCAGCCGTCTATCGGGAGACTACGAGCAGTACTTC	CASRLSGDYEQYF
TRBV18	.	16	TRBD1	TRBJ1-1	TGTGCCAGCTCACTCGCACCGGGACAGCTGAACACTGAAGCTTTCTTT	CASSLAPGQLNTEAFF
TRBV19	.	15	TRBD1	TRBJ1-1	TGTGCCAGTAGTATGGACAGGGAAATGAACACTGAAGCTTTCTTT	CASSMDREMNTEAFF
TRBV6-5	.	16	.	TRBJ2-3	TGTGCCAGCAGTTACTCGGGGGGACAGAGCACAGATACGCAGTATTTT	CASSYSGGQSTDTQYF
TRBV6-5	.	14	TRBD2	TRBJ2-5	TGTGCCAGCAGTTGGGGAGGGTTTCAGGAGACCCAGTACTTC	CASSWGGFQETQYF
TRBV19	.	12	TRBD1	TRBJ2-3	TGTGCCAGTAGCCCCGGTAGGGACAGGTTGTATTTT	CASSPGRDRLYF
TRBV11-2	.	12	.	TRBJ2-3	TGTGCCAGCAGAGAACTGGGGGATACGCAGTATTTT	CASRELGDTQYF
TRBV7-2	.	14	.	TRBJ2-1	TGTGCCAGCAGCTTAGTAGGCCAATCTATTGAGCAGTTCTTC	CASSLVGQSIEQFF
TRBV6-4	.	16	.	TRBJ1-1	TGTGCCAGCAGTGAAGGGGGGGTTGGGTGGAACACTGAAGCTTTCTTT	CASSEGGVGWNTEAFF
TRBV7-9	once	13	.	TRBJ2-1	TGTGCCAGCAGCCCCCCATCCAGGGATGAGCAGTTCTTC	CASSPPSRDEQFF
TRBV10-3	.	15	.	TRBJ1-2	TGTGCCAGCAGTTACGCCCTGAGGGGAGGCTATGGCTACACCTTC	CASSYALRGGYGYTF
TRBV10-3	.	15	TRBD1	TRBJ1-4	TGTGCCATCAGTGGACAGGGAGCAACTAATGAAAAACTGTTTTTT	CAISGQGATNEKLFF
TRBV19	many	15	.	TRBJ1-5	TGTGCCAGTAGTATAGTCTGGTTTAGCAATCAGCCCCAGCATTTT	CASSIVWFSNQPQHF
TRBV19	.	13	.	TRBJ2-3	TGTGCCAGTAGTACGGGGACCGCAGATACGCAGTATTTT	CASSTGTADTQYF
TRBV29-1	.	14	.	TRBJ2-3	TGCAGCGTTGAGACGGGACGCCCCACAGATACGCAGTATTTT	CSVETGRPTDTQYF
TRBV7-9	.	15	TRBD1	TRBJ2-1	TGTGCCAGCAGCACCGGGACAGCCTCCTACAATGAGCAGTTCTTC	CASSTGTASYNEQFF
TRBV5-1	.	12	.	TRBJ2-5	TGCGCCAGCAGCAGGAACCAAGAGACCCAGTACTTC	CASSRNQETQYF
TRBV20-1	few	11	TRBD1	TRBJ1-6	TGCAGTGCAGGGACAGGGTGGGCCCTCCACTTT	CSAGTGWALHF
TRBV4-1	.	16	.	TRBJ1-5	TGCGCCAGCAGCCTCAGGTCGGCAGGGGAGAATCAGCCCCAGCATTTT	CASSLRSAGENQPQHF
TRBV5-1	.	13	TRBD2	TRBJ2-5	TGCGCCAGCAGCCTGGGACTAGCGGAGACCCAGTACTTC	CASSLGLAETQYF
TRBV6-5	.	15	TRBD1	TRBJ2-2	TGTGCCAGCAGTTCCCCGGGACAGGGGTCCGGGGAGCTGTTTTTT	CASSSPGQGSGELFF
TRBV5-4	.	13	.	TRBJ2-1	TGTGCCAGCAGCTTGGGGGGGTACAATGAGCAGTTCTTC	CASSLGGYNEQFF
TRBV10-3	.	14	.	TRBJ1-2	TGTGCCATCAGTGATGGACAGCCGGTCTATGGCTACACCTTC	CAISDGQPVYGYTF
TRBV5-1	.	14	TRBD1	TRBJ2-7	TGTGCCAGCAGCCCCGGACAGGGCCGCTACGAGCAGTACTTC	CASSPGQGRYEQYF
TRBV6-5	.	12	.	TRBJ1-5	TGTGCCAGCCGGGGTAGCAATCAGCCCCAGCATTTT	CASRGSNQPQHF
TRBV19	.	14	.	TRBJ1-1	TGTGCCAGTAGTATGGATGTCAGGAGGACTGAAGCTTTCTTT	CASSMDVRRTEAFF
TRBV12-5	.	17	.	TRBJ1-2	TGTGCTAGTGGTTTGGTACGGGGCAGTACGACTAACTATGGCTACACCTTC	CASGLVRGSTTNYGYTF
TRBV7-2	few	15	TRBD2	TRBJ2-1	TGTGCCAGCAACCCCGTGGTCAGCGGGAGCGGTGAGCAGTTCTTC	CASNPVVSGSGEQFF
TRBV19	.	11	.	TRBJ1-3	TGTGCCAGTAGTATTGGCGGCACCATATATTTT	CASSIGGTIYF
TRBV19	.	15	.	TRBJ2-7	TGTGCCAGTAGTACTTCGGACACCCTACACTACGAGCAGTACTTC	CASSTSDTLHYEQYF
TRBV7-9	.	16	TRBD1	TRBJ1-4	TGTGCCAGCAGCTTCTGGCAGGGGGCAACTAATGAAAAACTGTTTTTT	CASSFWQGATNEKLFF
TRBV5-1	.	16	TRBD1	TRBJ1-3	TGCGCCAGCAGCCTATGGACAGGGGCTAACGGAAACACCATATATTTT	CASSLWTGANGNTIYF
TRBV28	.	14	.	TRBJ1-5	TGTGCCAGCACCCGACCGGGGAGCAATCAGCCCCAGCATTTT	CASTRPGSNQPQHF
TRBV7-9	.	14	.	TRBJ1-1	TGTGCCAGCAGACCCCTGGGCCCGAACACTGAAGCTTTCTTT	CASRPLGPNTEAFF
TRBV7-9	.	13	TRBD1	TRBJ1-2	TGTGCCAGCAGCTCCAGGGGGAACTATGGCTACACCTTC	CASSSRGNYGYTF
TRBV7-2	.	15	TRBD1	TRBJ2-7	TGTGCCAGCAGCCAAGACAGGGACCCATCCTACGAGCAGTACTTC	CASSQDRDPSYEQYF
TRBV14	once	16	TRBD2	TRBJ2-1	TGTGCCAGCAGCCAAGGTTTGGTAGCGGGGTACAATGAGCAGTTCTTC	CASSQGLVAGYNEQFF
TRBV5-8	.	20	TRBD1	TRBJ2-6	TGTGCCAGCAGCTTGTGGGCCGGGACAGGATCCCTCTCTGGGGCCAACGTCCTGACTTTC	CASSLWAGTGSLSGANVLTF
TRBV27	.	14	.	TRBJ2-2	TGTGCCAGCAGTTTCGCCTCGAACACCGGGGAGCTGTTTTTT	CASSFASNTGELFF
TRBV28	few	14	TRBD1	TRBJ1-5	TGTGCCAGCAAAGGACAGGGACGCAATCAGCCCCAGCATTTT	CASKGQGRNQPQHF
TRBV4-1	many	16	TRBD1	TRBJ2-7	TGCGCCAGCAGCCATTCGCCCGGGACAGGGGTGTACGAGCAGTACTTC	CASSHSPGTGVYEQYF
TRBV30	.	14	.	TRBJ2-7	TGTGCCTGGAGTGGCCCTTATGGCGCTTTAAAGCAGTACTTC	CAWSGPYGALKQYF
TRBV18	.	16	.	TRBJ2-5	TGTGCCAGCTCACCATGGAGAGGGGAGGAGGACGAGACCCAGTACTTC	CASSPWRGEEDETQYF
TRBV5-5	.	14	.	TRBJ1-2	TGTGCCAGCAGCGGAAGTAGCGCTAACTATGGCTACACCTTC	CASSGSSANYGYTF
TRBV9	.	13	.	TRBJ2-1	TGTGCCAGCAGCGTAGCGGGAGTAAATGAGCAGTTCTTC	CASSVAGVNEQFF
TRBV28	.	14	.	TRBJ1-2	TGTGCCAGCAGTTTTCGGGGGGCGCTCGACGGCTACACCTTC	CASSFRGALDGYTF
TRBV18	.	15	TRBD1	TRBJ2-5	TGTGCCAGCTCAGGGACAGGGGGCCCTCAAGAGACCCAGTACTTC	CASSGTGGPQETQYF
TRBV9	once	14	.	TRBJ2-1	TGTGCCAGCAGCGTAGTCGGTTCCTACAATGAGCAGTTCTTC	CASSVVGSYNEQFF
TRBV6-6	few	15	.	TRBJ1-4	TGTGCCAGCAGTTCGGACGAGGATAGGAATGAAAAACTGTTTTTT	CASSSDEDRNEKLFF
TRBV6-6	once	14	TRBD2	TRBJ2-7	TGTGCCAGCAGTTACTATGGGACTACTTACGAGCAGTACTTC	CASSYYGTTYEQYF
TRBV5-8	.	14	.	TRBJ2-2	TGTGCCAGCAGGATACAGGTGTTCACCGGGGAGCTGTTTTTT	CASRIQVFTGELFF